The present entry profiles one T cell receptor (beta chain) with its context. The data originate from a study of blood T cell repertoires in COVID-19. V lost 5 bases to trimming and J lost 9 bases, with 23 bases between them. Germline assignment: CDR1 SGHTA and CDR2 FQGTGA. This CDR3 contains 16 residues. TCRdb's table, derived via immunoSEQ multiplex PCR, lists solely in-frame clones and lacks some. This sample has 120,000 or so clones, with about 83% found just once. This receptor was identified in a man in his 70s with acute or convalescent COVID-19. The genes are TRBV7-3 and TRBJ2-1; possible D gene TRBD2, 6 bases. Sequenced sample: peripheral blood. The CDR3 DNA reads TGTGCCAGCAGCAATCCCGACGAGGGCGGGCGGGGTGAGCAGTTCTTC. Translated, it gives CASSNPDEGGRGEQFF.